These T cell receptor beta chains were read from a single sample in a study of cytomegalovirus exposure and HLA in healthy donors. The repertoire was sequenced with immunoSEQ multiplex PCR; TCRdb's copy has only in-frame clones and lacks some. The data contain about 170,000 clones, 80% to 85% of them singletons. Sequences were obtained from PBMCs. The receptors stem from a boy younger than 10 in good health and CMV-seronegative. The CDR3 runs from the conserved cysteine through the conserved F or W. A D gene is named only where the DNA matches it firmly. Not every row has a clone size; where given, it reads once, few, many or a size class.

TGTGCCAGCAATCGCGGAGCGGGCGGGGAGCTGTTTTTT,CASNRGAGGELFF,NA,TRBJ2-2,NA,TRBV2
TGTGCCAGCAGTGAATATGAGGGAAATTCACCCCTCCACTTT,CASSEYEGNSPLHF,NA,TRBJ1-6,few,TRBV6-1
TGTGCCAGCAGTACCACTAGCGGGGGGTCAGAGACCCAGTACTTC,CASSTTSGGSETQYF,TRBD2,TRBJ2-5,NA,TRBV6-1
TGCGCCAGCACACCGGGACTAGCGGCATACAATGAGCAGTTCTTC,CASTPGLAAYNEQFF,TRBD2,TRBJ2-1,NA,TRBV10-2
TGTGCCAGCAGCTTGTTGCGGGGACCTGAAACTTCGGTCTTT,CASSLLRGPETSVF,NA,TRBJ1-1,NA,TRBV5-6
TGTGCCAGTAGTGTCGACAGGGGAGGCTACGAGCAGTACTTC,CASSVDRGGYEQYF,TRBD1,TRBJ2-7,NA,TRBV19
TGTGCCAGCAGCTTACAGACTTCCTCTTACAATGAGCAGTTCTTC,CASSLQTSSYNEQFF,NA,TRBJ2-1,NA,TRBV7-9
TGCGCCAGCAGTGGAGGACTAGCGGCCGGCGAGCAGTACTTC,CASSGGLAAGEQYF,TRBD2,TRBJ2-7,NA,TRBV10-1
TGTGCCAGCAGCTTAGGACAGGGTCATTCACCCCTCCACTTT,CASSLGQGHSPLHF,TRBD1,TRBJ1-6,few,TRBV5-6
TGTGCCAGCAGCTCTAAGGCGGTACGGGGGCCCCAGCATTTT,CASSSKAVRGPQHF,NA,TRBJ1-5,NA,TRBV9
TGTGCCAGCAGTTACGAGACAGGGCGGGATGGCTACACCTTC,CASSYETGRDGYTF,TRBD1,TRBJ1-2,once,TRBV6-6
TGTGCCAGCAGCCAATACGGGACTATGAACACTGAAGCTTTCTTT,CASSQYGTMNTEAFF,NA,TRBJ1-1,few,TRBV7-8
TGTGCCAGCAGCTTGGCCCTAGCGGGAGTCGGAGTAGAGGAAGAGACCCAGTACTTC,CASSLALAGVGVEEETQYF,TRBD2,TRBJ2-5,few,TRBV5-6
TGTGCCAGCAGCTCAGGACAGGGAATGAACACTGAAGCTTTCTTT,CASSSGQGMNTEAFF,TRBD1,TRBJ1-1,NA,TRBV7-9
TGTGCCAGCAGCCAAGACGAGGAAGAGACCCAGTACTTC,CASSQDEEETQYF,NA,TRBJ2-5,once,TRBV5-6
TGTGCCAGCTCCGGCGAGGCGGGGGCCTACAATGAGCAGTTCTTC,CASSGEAGAYNEQFF,TRBD2,TRBJ2-1,NA,TRBV18
TGTGCCAGCAGTTTGGGACAGGGCCTCTATGGCTACACCTTC,CASSLGQGLYGYTF,TRBD1,TRBJ1-2,NA,TRBV6-5
TGTGCCTGGAGTGTACTCAATGAGCAGTTCTTC,CAWSVLNEQFF,NA,TRBJ2-1,NA,TRBV30
TGTGCCAGCAGCTTAGCGGGACTAGCGGGAGGGCCTCGCTACGAGCAGTACTTC,CASSLAGLAGGPRYEQYF,TRBD2,TRBJ2-7,NA,TRBV7-2
TGCGCCAGCAGTCAATGGGCGCCGGACAGCTACTATGGCTACACCTTC,CASSQWAPDSYYGYTF,NA,TRBJ1-2,NA,TRBV23-1
TGTGCCAGCTCACCACTTAGGGGGAGCTCCTACAATGAGCAGTTCTTC,CASSPLRGSSYNEQFF,NA,TRBJ2-1,NA,TRBV18
TGTGCCAGCAGCCCCTGGGGCCAGGGGACAGATGGCTACACCTTC,CASSPWGQGTDGYTF,TRBD1,TRBJ1-2,NA,TRBV7-9
TGTGCCAGCAGCCAAGTAGCGGGAACGTCCAATGAGCAGTTCTTC,CASSQVAGTSNEQFF,TRBD2,TRBJ2-1,NA,TRBV4-2
TGTGCCAGCAGCTTAGCTAGCGGGAGAAATGAGCAGTTCTTC,CASSLASGRNEQFF,TRBD2,TRBJ2-1,few,TRBV7-8
TGTGCCAGCGGTACAGGGGAGTTCCAGCGGAGCTCCTACAATGAGCAGTTCTTC,CASGTGEFQRSSYNEQFF,TRBD1,TRBJ2-1,NA,TRBV2
TGTGCCAGCAGCTTAGGAGGGGGCAGGTCGGGAAACACCATATATTTT,CASSLGGGRSGNTIYF,TRBD1,TRBJ1-3,NA,TRBV7-6
TGTGCCAGTAGCCTTACTAGCAGCGAGCAGTTCTTC,CASSLTSSEQFF,NA,TRBJ2-1,few,TRBV19
TGCGCCAGCAGCCACGGACCCAATAGCGGGGGGGCTGAGACCCAGTACTTC,CASSHGPNSGGAETQYF,TRBD2,TRBJ2-5,NA,TRBV4-1